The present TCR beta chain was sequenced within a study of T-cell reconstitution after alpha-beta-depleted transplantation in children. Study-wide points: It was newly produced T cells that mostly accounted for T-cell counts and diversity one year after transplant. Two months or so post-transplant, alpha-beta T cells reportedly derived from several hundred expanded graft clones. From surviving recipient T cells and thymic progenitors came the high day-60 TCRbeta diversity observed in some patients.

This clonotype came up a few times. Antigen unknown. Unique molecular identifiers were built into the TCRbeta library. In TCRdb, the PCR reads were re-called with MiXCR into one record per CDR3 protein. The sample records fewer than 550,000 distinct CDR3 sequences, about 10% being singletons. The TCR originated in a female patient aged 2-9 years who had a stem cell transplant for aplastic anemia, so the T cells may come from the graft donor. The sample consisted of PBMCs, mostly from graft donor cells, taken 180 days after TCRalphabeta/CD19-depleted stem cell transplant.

The CDR3 loop is CASSQDASGSGETQYF. The CDR3 DNA reads TGCGCCAGCAGCCAAGATGCTAGCGGGAGTGGAGAGACCCAGTACTTC. The rearrangement uses TRBV4-3 and TRBJ2-5; 10 bases map to TRBD2. V was clipped by 0 bases and J by 4 bases; unmatched bases: 5. The CDR3 loop spans 16 amino acids. Germline lookup yields CDR1 LGHNA and CDR2 YSLEER.